This is a list of T cell receptor beta chains from one sample in a study of blood T cell repertoires in COVID-19. Profiled with immunoSEQ multiplex PCR; TCRdb holds only in-frame clones, not every one. Among under 65,000 clones, about nine tenths were seen once, and the ten largest hold around 20%. What was sequenced was peripheral blood. The receptors stem from a woman of 80 years or more with COVID-19, enrolled during active disease. Each CDR3 is given with its conserved first and last residue. Clone size, where shown, is once, few, many, or a class for clones that have expanded.

v_call	clone_size	j_call	cdr3_aa
TRBV2	NA	TRBJ2-7	CASRVNGILELF
TRBV20-1	NA	TRBJ2-1	CSAPVSNEQFF
TRBV4-1	NA	TRBJ2-2	CASSQDSGGAFPGELFF
TRBV9	few	TRBJ1-3	CASSFTGVAGNTIYF
TRBV10-3	few	TRBJ1-6	CAISESTGRSPLHF
TRBV2	NA	TRBJ1-2	CASNPGGTNGYTF
TRBV5-5	NA	TRBJ2-5	CASSLVAGGGKETQYF
TRBV14	NA	TRBJ1-6	CASSQTVRGLSPLHF
TRBV4-1	NA	TRBJ2-3	CASSQETSGFPGDTQYF
TRBV10-3	NA	TRBJ2-2	CAITAGTANTGELFF
TRBV9	NA	TRBJ1-3	CASSVAGVGNTIYF
TRBV5-5	NA	TRBJ2-5	CASSTLTGFTETQYF
TRBV15	NA	TRBJ2-1	CATRLEGRANNEQFF
TRBV10-3	NA	TRBJ1-2	CAISEEGLANYGYTF
TRBV19	NA	TRBJ2-1	CATGAAVSGGEQFF
TRBV5-6	NA	TRBJ2-1	CASSPGAWLYNEQFF
TRBV2	NA	TRBJ2-4	CASSPGLAGNIQYF
TRBV18	NA	TRBJ2-7	CASSPRQGDSYEQYF
TRBV19	NA	TRBJ2-2	CASRGVLGGAENTGELFF
TRBV9	NA	TRBJ1-2	CASSVDGGHYGYTF
TRBV6-5	NA	TRBJ1-1	CASANPGNEAFF
TRBV5-4	NA	TRBJ2-7	CASSLGKERGQGQYEQYF
TRBV7-9	NA	TRBJ1-4	CASSLAGQATEKLFF
TRBV11-2	NA	TRBJ2-7	CASSLGGPRRYEQYF
TRBV9	NA	TRBJ2-2	CASGRASPGGTGELFF
TRBV10-3	once	TRBJ2-6	CAITRDAGANVLTF
TRBV7-9	NA	TRBJ1-2	CASSLGGGQGTEGYTF
TRBV2	few	TRBJ1-2	CASSDEGLGYGYTF